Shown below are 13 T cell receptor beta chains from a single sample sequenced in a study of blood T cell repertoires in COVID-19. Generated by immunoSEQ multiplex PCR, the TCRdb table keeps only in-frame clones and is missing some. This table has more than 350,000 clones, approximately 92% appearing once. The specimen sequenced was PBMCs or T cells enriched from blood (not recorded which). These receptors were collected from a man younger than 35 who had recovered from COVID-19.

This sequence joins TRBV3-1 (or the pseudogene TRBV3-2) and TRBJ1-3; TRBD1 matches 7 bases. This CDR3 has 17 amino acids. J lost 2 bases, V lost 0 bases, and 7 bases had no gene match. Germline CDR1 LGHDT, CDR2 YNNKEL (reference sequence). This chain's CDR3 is CASSQDLGGTAGNTIYF. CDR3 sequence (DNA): TGTGCCAGCAGCCAAGATTTGGGCGGGACAGCTGGAAACACCATATATTTT.

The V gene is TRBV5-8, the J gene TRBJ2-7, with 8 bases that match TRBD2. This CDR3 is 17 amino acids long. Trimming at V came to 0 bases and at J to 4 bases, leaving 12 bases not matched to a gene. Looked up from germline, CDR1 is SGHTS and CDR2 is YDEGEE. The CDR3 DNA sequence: TGTGCCAGCAGCTTGGCCACGGTAGCGGGGATCAGTTACGAGCAGTACTTC. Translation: CASSLATVAGISYEQYF.

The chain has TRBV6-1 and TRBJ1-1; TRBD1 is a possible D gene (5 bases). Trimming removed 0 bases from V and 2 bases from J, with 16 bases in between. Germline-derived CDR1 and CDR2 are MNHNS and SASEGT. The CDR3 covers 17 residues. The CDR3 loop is CASSEALRGVRNTEAFF. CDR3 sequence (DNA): TGTGCCAGCAGTGAAGCGCTTCGGGGGGTGCGTAACACTGAAGCTTTCTTT.

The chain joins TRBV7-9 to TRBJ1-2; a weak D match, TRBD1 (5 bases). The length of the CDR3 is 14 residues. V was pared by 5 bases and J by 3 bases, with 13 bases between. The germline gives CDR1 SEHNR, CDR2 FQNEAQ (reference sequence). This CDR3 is CASSIGHADYGYTF. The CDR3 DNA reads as TGTGCCAGCAGCATCGGACACGCGGACTATGGCTACACCTTC.

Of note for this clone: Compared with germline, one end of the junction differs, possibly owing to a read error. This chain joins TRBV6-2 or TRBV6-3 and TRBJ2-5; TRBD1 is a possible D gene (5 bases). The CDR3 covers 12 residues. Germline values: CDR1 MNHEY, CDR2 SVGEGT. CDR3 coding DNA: TGTGCCAGCAGTTCTCAGGGTCTCGATTTAAACTTC. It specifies CASSSQGLDLNF.

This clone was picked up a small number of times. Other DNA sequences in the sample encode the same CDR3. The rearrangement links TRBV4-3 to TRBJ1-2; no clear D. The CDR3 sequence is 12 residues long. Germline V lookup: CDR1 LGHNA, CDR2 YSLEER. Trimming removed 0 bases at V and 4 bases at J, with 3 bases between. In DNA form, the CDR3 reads TGCGCCAGCAGCCAAGACAGCTATGGCTACACCTTC. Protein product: CASSQDSYGYTF.

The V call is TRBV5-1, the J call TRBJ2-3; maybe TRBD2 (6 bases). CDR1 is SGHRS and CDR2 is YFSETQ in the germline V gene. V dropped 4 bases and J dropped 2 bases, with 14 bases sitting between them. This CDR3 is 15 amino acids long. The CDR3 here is CASSMSGPDTDTQYF. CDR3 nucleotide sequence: TGCGCCAGCAGCATGAGCGGGCCAGACACAGATACGCAGTATTTT.

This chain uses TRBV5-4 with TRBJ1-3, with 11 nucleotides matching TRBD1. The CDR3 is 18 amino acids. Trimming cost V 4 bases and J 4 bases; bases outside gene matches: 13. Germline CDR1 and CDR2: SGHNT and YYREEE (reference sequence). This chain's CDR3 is CASSRGQGAPRAGNTIYF. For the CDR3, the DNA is TGTGCCAGCAGCCGAGGACAGGGGGCGCCGCGGGCAGGAAACACCATATATTTT.

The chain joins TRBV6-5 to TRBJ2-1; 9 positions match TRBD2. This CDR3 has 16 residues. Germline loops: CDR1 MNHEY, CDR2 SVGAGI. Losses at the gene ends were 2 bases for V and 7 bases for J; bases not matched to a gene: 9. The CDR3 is CASSYRTSEYVNEQFF. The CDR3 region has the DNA TGTGCCAGCAGTTACCGGACTAGCGAGTATGTTAATGAGCAGTTCTTC.

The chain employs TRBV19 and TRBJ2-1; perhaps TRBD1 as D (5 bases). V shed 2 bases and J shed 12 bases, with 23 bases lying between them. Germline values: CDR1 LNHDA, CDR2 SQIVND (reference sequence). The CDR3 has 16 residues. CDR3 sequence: CASSITPFGAGRWQFF. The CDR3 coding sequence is TGTGCCAGTAGTATAACCCCTTTTGGGGCTGGACGTTGGCAGTTCTTC. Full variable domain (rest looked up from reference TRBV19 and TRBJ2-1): DGGITQSPKYLFRKEGQNVTLSCEQNLNHDAMYWYRQDPGQGLRLIYYSQIVNDFQKGDIAEGYSVSREKKESFPLTVTSAQKNPTAFYLCASSITPFGAGRWQFFGPGTRLTVL.

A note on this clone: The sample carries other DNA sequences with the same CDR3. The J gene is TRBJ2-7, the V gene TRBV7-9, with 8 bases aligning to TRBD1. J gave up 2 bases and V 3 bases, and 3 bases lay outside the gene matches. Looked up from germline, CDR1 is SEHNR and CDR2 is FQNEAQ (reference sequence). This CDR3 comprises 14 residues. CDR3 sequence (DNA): TGTGCCAGCAGCTTCGGACAGGGCCCCTACGAGCAGTACTTC. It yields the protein CASSFGQGPYEQYF.

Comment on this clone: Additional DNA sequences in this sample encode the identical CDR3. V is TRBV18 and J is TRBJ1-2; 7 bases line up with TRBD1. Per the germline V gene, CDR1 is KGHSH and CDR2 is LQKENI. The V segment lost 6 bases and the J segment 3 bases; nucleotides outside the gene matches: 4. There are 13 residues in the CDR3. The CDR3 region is CASSPDRDYGYTF. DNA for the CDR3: TGTGCCAGCTCCCCCGACAGGGACTATGGCTACACCTTC.

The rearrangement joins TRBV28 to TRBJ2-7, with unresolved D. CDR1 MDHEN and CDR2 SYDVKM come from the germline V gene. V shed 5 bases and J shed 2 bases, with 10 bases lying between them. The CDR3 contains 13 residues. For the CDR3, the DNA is TGTGCCAGCAGTCTCTCTTTAACCTACGAGCAGTACTTC. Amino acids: CASSLSLTYEQYF.